This T cell receptor (beta chain) comes out of a study of blood T cells in healthy people across ages. General observations from the study: Unsorted PBMC material precluded a definitive naive versus antigen-experienced comparison. Older age coincided with a roughly linear decline in TCR beta diversity per million T cells.

This CDR3 contains 12 residues. CDR1 is LGHNA, CDR2 YSLEER, per germline. Trimming removed 5 bases at V and 6 bases at J, with 10 bases between. This clonotype was seen many times. As yet, its antigen is unknown. Using a J-beta primer mix together with a sample-barcoded 5' primer, a second PCR was run for about 6 to 12 cycles. TCRdb reanalysed the 5' RACE reads using MiXCR and keeps one entry per CDR3 protein. The sample contains over 450,000 distinct CDR3 sequences, around 24% of which appear only once. These sequences were also reported in another study, on T cells of mothers and their children.

This clonotype was obtained from a boy aged 5-17 years in good health. The chain recombines TRBV4-3 with TRBJ2-5, with unresolved D. The sequenced sample was blood. The CDR3 region is CASSYGRKTQYF. CDR3 nucleotide sequence: TGCGCCAGCAGCTACGGGCGAAAGACCCAGTACTTC.